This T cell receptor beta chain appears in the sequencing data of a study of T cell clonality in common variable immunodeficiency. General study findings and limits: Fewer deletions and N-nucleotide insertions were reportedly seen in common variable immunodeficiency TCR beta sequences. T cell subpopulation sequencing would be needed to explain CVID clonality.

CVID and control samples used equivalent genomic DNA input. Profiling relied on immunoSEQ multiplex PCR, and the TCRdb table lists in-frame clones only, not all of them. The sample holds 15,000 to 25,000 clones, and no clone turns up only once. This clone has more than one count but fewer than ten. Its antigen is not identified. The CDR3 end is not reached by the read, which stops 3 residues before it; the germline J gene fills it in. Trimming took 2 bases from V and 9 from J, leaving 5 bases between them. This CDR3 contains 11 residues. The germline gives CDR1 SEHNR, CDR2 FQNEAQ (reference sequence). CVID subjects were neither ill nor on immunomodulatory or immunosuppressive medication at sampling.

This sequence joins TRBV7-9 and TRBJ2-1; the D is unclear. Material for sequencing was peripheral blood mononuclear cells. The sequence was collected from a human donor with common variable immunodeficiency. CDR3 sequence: CASSLRFEQFF. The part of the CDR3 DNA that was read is TGTGCCAGCAGCTTAAGGTTTGAG. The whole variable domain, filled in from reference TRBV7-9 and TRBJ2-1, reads DTGVSQNPRHKITKRGQNVTFRCDPISEHNRLYWYRQTLGQGPEFLTYFQNEAQLEKSRLLSDRFSAERPKGSFSTLEIQRTEQGDSAMYLCASSLRFEQFFGPGTRLTVL.